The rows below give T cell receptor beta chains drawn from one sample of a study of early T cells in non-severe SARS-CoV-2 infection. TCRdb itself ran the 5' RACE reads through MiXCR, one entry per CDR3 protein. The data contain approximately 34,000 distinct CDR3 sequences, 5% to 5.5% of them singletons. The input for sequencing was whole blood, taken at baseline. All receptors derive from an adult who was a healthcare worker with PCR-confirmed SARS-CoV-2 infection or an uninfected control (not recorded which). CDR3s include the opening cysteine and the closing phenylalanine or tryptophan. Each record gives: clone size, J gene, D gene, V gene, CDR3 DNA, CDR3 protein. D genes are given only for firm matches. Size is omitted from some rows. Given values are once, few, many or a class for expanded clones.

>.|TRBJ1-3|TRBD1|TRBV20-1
TGCAGTGCTAGAGCCCCGGGACAGGTCTCTGGAAACACCATATATTTT
CSARAPGQVSGNTIYF
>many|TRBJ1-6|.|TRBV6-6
TGTGCCAGCAGTGCGTCGGATTCACCCCTCCACTTT
CASSASDSPLHF
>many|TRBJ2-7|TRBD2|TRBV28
TGTGCCAGCAGTCCGGGACTAGCGGAGCAGTACTTC
CASSPGLAEQYF
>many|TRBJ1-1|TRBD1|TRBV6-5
TGTGCCAGCCAGGGACAGGGGTATGAAGCTTTCTTT
CASQGQGYEAFF
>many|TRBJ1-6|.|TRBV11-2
TGTGCCAGCAGTTTTCCTACGGGACAAAATTCACCCCTCCACTTT
CASSFPTGQNSPLHF
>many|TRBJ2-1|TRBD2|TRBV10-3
TGTGCCATCAGGGGGACTAGCGGGCTCTACAATGAGCAGTTCTTC
CAIRGTSGLYNEQFF
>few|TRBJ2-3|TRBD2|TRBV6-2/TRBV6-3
TGTGCCAGCAGTTACATCCTTGGCGGGAGTCCCACAGATACGCAGTATTTT
CASSYILGGSPTDTQYF
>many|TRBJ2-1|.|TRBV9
TGTGCCAGCAGCGTAGCTCCCCTTGGAGGGTCGTCCTACAATGAGCAGTTCTTC
CASSVAPLGGSSYNEQFF
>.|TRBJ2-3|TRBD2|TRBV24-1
TGTGCCACCAGTTCCAGACTAGCGGGAGGGTTCACAGATACGCAGTATTTT
CATSSRLAGGFTDTQYF
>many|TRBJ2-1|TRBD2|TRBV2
TGTGCCAGTGCCGGGACTAGCAGAAACAATGAGCAGTTCTTC
CASAGTSRNNEQFF
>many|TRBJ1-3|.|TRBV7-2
TGTGCCAGCAGCCCACAGTACTCTGGAAACACCATATATTTT
CASSPQYSGNTIYF
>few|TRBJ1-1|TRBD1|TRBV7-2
TGTGCCAGCAGCTCCGCACAGGGGACCACTGAAGCTTTCTTT
CASSSAQGTTEAFF